The 16 T cell receptor beta chains presented below share a single source sample, sequenced in a study of cytomegalovirus exposure and HLA in healthy donors (dated by TCRdb to 2016 to 2017). The library was obtained by the immunoSEQ multiplex PCR assay. For the multiplex PCR, a mixture combining 60 forward primers for TCR Vbeta segments and 13 reverse primers for TCR Jbeta segments was used. What TCRdb holds here is the immuneACCESS table cut down to in-frame rearrangements. Part of the clones is not present; checked against another copy, under half of the missing clones reflect an unresolved V gene, and the others are unexplained. The sample table records about 150,000 clones; 65% to 85% of these occur just once. The ten largest clonotypes hold 2.5% to 3.5% of the sample. Sequencing used PBMCs. The receptors come from a woman between 50 and 59 years old in good health and CMV-seropositive.

This chain connects TRBV18 to TRBJ1-5; 12 nucleotides align to TRBD1. Germline values: CDR1 KGHSH, CDR2 LQKENI. The CDR3 runs to 17 residues. V trimming: 6 bases; J trimming: 2 bases; junction bases outside the gene matches: 8. CDR3 nucleotide sequence: TGTGCCAGCTCCCCCGGGACAGGGGGCCAAGGCAATCAGCCCCAGCATTTT. It translates to CASSPGTGGQGNQPQHF.

This chain connects TRBV11-3 to TRBJ2-3; D uncertain. Trimming took off 0 bases at V and 1 base at J, with 5 bases between the two ends. Germline V lookup: CDR1 SGHNT, CDR2 YENEEA. This CDR3 has 14 residues. The CDR3 sequence: CASSLDRGTDTQYF. The CDR3 DNA reads TGTGCCAGCAGCTTAGATCGAGGCACAGATACGCAGTATTTT.

This chain links TRBV2 with TRBJ1-5; TRBD1 aligns across 9 bases. This CDR3 spans 14 amino acids. V lost 4 bases to trimming and J lost 6 bases; unmatched junction nucleotides: 4. CDR1 is SNHLY and CDR2 is FYNNEI in the germline V gene. The DNA for the CDR3 is TGTGCCAGCAGTGGGACAGGGGCTCGTCAGCCCCAGCATTTT. Translating gives CASSGTGARQPQHF.

This sequence joins TRBV28 and TRBJ2-3; 11 bases align to TRBD2. CDR3 length equals 15 residues. Germline V gene data show CDR1 as MDHEN and CDR2 as SYDVKM. V lost 7 bases to trimming and J lost 2 bases; unmatched junction nucleotides: 5. CDR3 DNA sequence: TGTGCCAGCACGGGGACTAGCGGTATCACAGATACGCAGTATTTT. Protein: CASTGTSGITDTQYF.

The V call is TRBV5-6, the J call TRBJ1-5; possible D gene TRBD1, 5 bases. The germline gives CDR1 SGHDT, CDR2 YYEEEE. The CDR3 contains 14 residues. V lost 4 bases, J lost 8 bases, and 16 bases lay in between. As DNA, the CDR3 is TGTGCCAGCAGCCCCTATGGGGGGACGAAGCCCCAGCATTTT. Translated: CASSPYGGTKPQHF.

This chain links TRBV30 with TRBJ2-5; no firm D call. Germline V gives CDR1 GTSNPN, CDR2 SVGIG (reference sequence). Trimming shortened V by 3 bases and J by 2 bases, and 10 bases separated the two germline ends. The CDR3 sequence is 13 residues long. The CDR3 here is CAWSTRLQETQYF. CDR3 sequence (DNA): TGTGCCTGGAGCACGCGACTTCAAGAGACCCAGTACTTC. The complete variable domain, with remaining parts taken from reference TRBV30 and TRBJ2-5, reads SQTIHQWPATLVQPVGSPLSLECTVEGTSNPNLYWYRQAAGRGLQLLFYSVGIGQISSEVPQNLSASRPQDRQFILSSKKLLLSDSGFYLCAWSTRLQETQYFGPGTRLLVL.

The chain is built from TRBV5-1 and TRBJ2-3, with TRBD2 as a possible D gene (5 bases). The CDR3 contains 16 residues. Looked up from germline, CDR1 is SGHRS and CDR2 is YFSETQ. The germline V and J ends were trimmed by 0 bases and 0 bases, with 11 bases remaining between them. CDR3 loop: CASSLGIDYSTDTQYF. The CDR3, as DNA: TGCGCCAGCAGCTTGGGTATTGACTACAGCACAGATACGCAGTATTTT.

This clone is a singleton in its sample. The chain joins TRBV6-1 to TRBJ2-4; D might be TRBD1 (7 bases). The CDR3 is made up of 14 amino acids. Germline V CDR1 and CDR2: MNHNS, SASEGT. Trimming pared 1 base from V and 5 bases from J, leaving 9 bases between. DNA for the CDR3: TGTGCCAGCAGTGAAGTCAGGGGGGAAAACATTCAGTACTTC. This sequence encodes CASSEVRGENIQYF.

This rearrangement joins TRBV11-1 to TRBJ2-7; 8 bases agree with TRBD2. The CDR3 extends over 12 amino acids. J gave up 8 bases and V 4 bases, and 4 bases lay outside the gene matches. Germline assignment: CDR1 SGHAT and CDR2 FQDESV (reference sequence). The CDR3 nucleotides read TGTGCCAGCAGCTCGACTAGCGTGAAGCAGTACTTC. Its protein product is CASSSTSVKQYF.

The chain is built from TRBV11-3 and TRBJ1-1, with 8 bases identical to TRBD1. The CDR3 consists of 15 residues. V was clipped by 0 bases and J by 9 bases; unmatched bases: 9. CDR1 SGHNT and CDR2 YENEEA come from the germline V gene. CDR3 residues: CASSLDLLGQAKAFF. CDR3 sequence (DNA): TGTGCCAGCAGCTTAGATCTTCTGGGACAGGCCAAAGCTTTCTTT.

A word on this clone: At one end the junction does not follow the germline gene, possibly because of a read error. The chain combines TRBV7-7 with TRBJ2-5; TRBD1 matches at 7 bases. CDR3 size: 13 residues. Germline CDR1 and CDR2: SSHAT and FNYEAQ (reference sequence). CDR3 sequence: CASSLDREETQYF. The CDR3 nucleotides read TGTGCTAGCAGCCTAGACAGGGAAGAGACCCAGTACTTC.

This sequence joins TRBV7-6 and TRBJ2-1; 11 positions match TRBD2. Germline CDR1 and CDR2: SGHVS and FNYEAQ. The V segment lost 5 bases and the J segment 7 bases; nucleotides outside the gene matches: 13. The CDR3 loop spans 17 amino acids. The CDR3 protein is CASSPTLPTSGRNEQFF. CDR3 in DNA: TGTGCCAGCAGCCCTACTCTCCCAACTAGCGGGAGAAATGAGCAGTTCTTC.

This chain uses TRBV4-3 with TRBJ2-2; perhaps TRBD1 as D (6 bases). CDR3 length: 16 amino acids. Deletions cut 0 bases from V and 4 bases from J, with 12 bases between. Germline V gene data show CDR1 as LGHNA and CDR2 as YSLEER. The CDR3 spells CASSQDWGRVTGELFF. CDR3 in DNA: TGCGCCAGCAGCCAAGATTGGGGGCGGGTCACCGGGGAGCTGTTTTTT.

This chain joins TRBV28 and TRBJ1-5; a weak D match, TRBD1 (6 bases). This CDR3 has 16 amino acids. V was pared by 8 bases and J by 9 bases, with 26 bases between. Per the germline V gene, CDR1 is MDHEN and CDR2 is SYDVKM. The DNA of the CDR3 is TGTGCCAGCTCCTCCCCCCGCAGGGGCTCTCGGAGGCCCCAGCATTTT. It translates to CASSSPRRGSRRPQHF.

This chain uses TRBV19 with TRBJ1-5; D is undetermined. The CDR3 is made up of 16 amino acids. Trimming cost V 5 bases and J 0 bases, with 14 bases left between them. Germline lookup yields CDR1 LNHDA and CDR2 SQIVND (reference sequence). In nucleotides, the CDR3 is TGTGCCAGTAGTTTCAGAGAGGATTATAGCAATCAGCCCCAGCATTTT. Translated: CASSFREDYSNQPQHF. The whole variable domain, filled in from reference TRBV19 and TRBJ1-5, reads DGGITQSPKYLFRKEGQNVTLSCEQNLNHDAMYWYRQDPGQGLRLIYYSQIVNDFQKGDIAEGYSVSREKKESFPLTVTSAQKNPTAFYLCASSFREDYSNQPQHFGDGTRLSIL.

This sequence joins TRBV10-2 and TRBJ1-5; 9 bases line up with TRBD1. The junction had 10 bases not matched to a gene; V was cut back by 3 bases and J by 7 bases. Germline V lookup: CDR1 WSHSY, CDR2 SAAADI. The CDR3 has 16 amino acids. The CDR3 DNA follows: TGCGCCAGCAGTGAACAGGGGGCCGCGGGGGGGCAGCCCCAGCATTTT. Protein product: CASSEQGAAGGQPQHF.